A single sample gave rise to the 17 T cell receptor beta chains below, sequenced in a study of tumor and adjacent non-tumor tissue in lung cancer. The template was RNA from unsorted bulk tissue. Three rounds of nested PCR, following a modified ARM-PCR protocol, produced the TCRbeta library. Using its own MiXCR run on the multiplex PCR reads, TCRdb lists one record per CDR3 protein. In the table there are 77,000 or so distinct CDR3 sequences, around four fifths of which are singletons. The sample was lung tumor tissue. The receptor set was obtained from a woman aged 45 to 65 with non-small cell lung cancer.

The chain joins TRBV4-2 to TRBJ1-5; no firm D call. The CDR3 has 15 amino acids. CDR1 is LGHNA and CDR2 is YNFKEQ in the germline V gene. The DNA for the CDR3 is TGTGAAAGTAGCCAAGACCTCACTAGCAATCAGCCCCAGCATTTT. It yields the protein CESSQDLTSNQPQHF.

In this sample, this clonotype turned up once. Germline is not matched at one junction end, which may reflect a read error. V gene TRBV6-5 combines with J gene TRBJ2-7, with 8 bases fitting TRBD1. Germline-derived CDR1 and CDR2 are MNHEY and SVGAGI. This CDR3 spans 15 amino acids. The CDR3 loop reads CVSTLSRRQGYEQYF. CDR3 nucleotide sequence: TGTGTCAGCACCCTCAGTCGGAGACAGGGGTACGAGCAGTACTTC.

The CDR3 loop is CANSGQKVKQYF. CDR3 DNA: TGTGCCAACAGCGGACAGAAGGTGAAGCAGTACTTC. The chain links TRBV28 to TRBJ2-7; D possibly corresponds to TRBD1 (6 bases). Between the trimmed V and J ends, which lost 10 bases and 8 bases, there was a span of 18 bases. This CDR3 spans 12 amino acids. CDR1 and CDR2 from the germline V gene are MDHEN and SYDVKM.

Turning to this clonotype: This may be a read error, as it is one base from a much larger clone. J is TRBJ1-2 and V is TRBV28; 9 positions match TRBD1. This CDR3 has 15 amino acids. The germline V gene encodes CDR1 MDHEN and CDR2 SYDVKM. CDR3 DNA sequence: TGTGCCAGCAGTTTATCCGACAGGGGGTCTAGAGGCTGCACCTTC. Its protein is CASSLSDRGSRGCTF.

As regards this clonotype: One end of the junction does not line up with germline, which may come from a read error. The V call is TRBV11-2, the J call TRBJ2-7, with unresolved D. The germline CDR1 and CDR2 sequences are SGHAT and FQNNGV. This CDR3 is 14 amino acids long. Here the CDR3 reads CASNLVVGLYVQYF. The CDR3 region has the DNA TGTGCCAGCAACTTAGTGGTAGGATTATACGTACAGTACTTC. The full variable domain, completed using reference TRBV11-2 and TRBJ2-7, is EAGVAQSPRYKIIEKRQSVAFWCNPISGHATLYWYQQILGQGPKLLIQFQNNGVVDDSQLPKDRFSAERLKGVDSTLKIQPAKLEDSAVYLCASNLVVGLYVQYFGPGTRLTVT.

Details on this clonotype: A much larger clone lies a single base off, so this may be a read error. CDR3 DNA: TGCGCCACCAGCTTGGGACAGGCGAACACCGGGGAGCTGTTTTTT. Translated, it gives CATSLGQANTGELFF. V gene TRBV5-1 combines with J gene TRBJ2-2, with TRBD1 matching 8 bases. The CDR3 contains 15 residues. Germline CDR1 is SGHRS and CDR2 is YFSETQ. The variable domain in full, with the rest retrieved from reference TRBV5-1 and TRBJ2-2, is KAGVTQTPRYLIKTRGQQVTLSCSPISGHRSVSWYQQTPGQGLQFLFEYFSETQRNKGNFPGRFSGRQFSNSRSEMNVSTLELGDSALYLCATSLGQANTGELFFGEGSRLTVL.

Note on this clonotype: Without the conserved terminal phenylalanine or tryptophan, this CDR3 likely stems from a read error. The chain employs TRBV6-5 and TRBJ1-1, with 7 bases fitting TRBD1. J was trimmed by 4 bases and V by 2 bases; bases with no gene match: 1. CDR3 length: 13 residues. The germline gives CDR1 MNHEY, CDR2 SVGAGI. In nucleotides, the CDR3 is TGTGCCAGCAGTTACCCAGGGGGCACTGAAGCTTTCGTT. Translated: CASSYPGGTEAFV.

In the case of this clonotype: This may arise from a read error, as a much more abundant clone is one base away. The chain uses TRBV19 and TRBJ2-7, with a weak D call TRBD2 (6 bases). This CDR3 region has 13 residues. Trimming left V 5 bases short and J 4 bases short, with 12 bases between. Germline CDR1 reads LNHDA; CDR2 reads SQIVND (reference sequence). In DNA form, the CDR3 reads TGTGCCAGTAGTCCGAGACTAGGATACGAGCAGTACTTC. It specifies CASSPRLGYEQYF.

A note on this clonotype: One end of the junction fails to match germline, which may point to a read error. The CDR3 protein is CARSQEEGNAEGSTVTQYF. In nucleotides, the CDR3 is TGCGCCAGAAGCCAAGAAGAGGGGAATGCGGAGGGGAGCACAGTTACGCAGTATTTT. This chain connects TRBV4-1 to TRBJ2-3, with D tentatively TRBD2 (6 bases). The germline V gene has CDR1 MGHRA and CDR2 YSYEKL. The CDR3 runs 19 residues.

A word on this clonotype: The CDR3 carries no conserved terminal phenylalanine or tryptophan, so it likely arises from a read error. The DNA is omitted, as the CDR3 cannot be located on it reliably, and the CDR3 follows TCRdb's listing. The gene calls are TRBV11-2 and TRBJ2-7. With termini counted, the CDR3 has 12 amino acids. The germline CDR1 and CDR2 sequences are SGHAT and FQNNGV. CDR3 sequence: CASSLSSTKQNL.

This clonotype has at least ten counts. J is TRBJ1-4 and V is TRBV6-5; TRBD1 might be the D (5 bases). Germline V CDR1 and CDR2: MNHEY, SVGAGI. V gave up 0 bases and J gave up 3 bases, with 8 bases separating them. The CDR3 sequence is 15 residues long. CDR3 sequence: CASSYSGTANEKLFF. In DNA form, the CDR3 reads TGTGCCAGCAGTTACTCCGGGACCGCTAATGAAAAACTGTTTTTT.

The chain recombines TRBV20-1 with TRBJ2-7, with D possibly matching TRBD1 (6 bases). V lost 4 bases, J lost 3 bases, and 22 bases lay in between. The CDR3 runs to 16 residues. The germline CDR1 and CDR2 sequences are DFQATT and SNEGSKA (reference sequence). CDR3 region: CSAIADLDRLDYEQYF. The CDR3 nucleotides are TGCAGTGCTATTGCTGATCTAGACAGGCTCGACTACGAGCAGTACTTC.

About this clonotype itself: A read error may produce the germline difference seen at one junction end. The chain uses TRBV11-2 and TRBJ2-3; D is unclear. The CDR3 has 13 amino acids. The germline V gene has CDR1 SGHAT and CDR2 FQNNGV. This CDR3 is CPSSLDRADMQCF. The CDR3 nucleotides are TGTCCCAGCAGCTTAGATCGGGCAGATATGCAGTGTTTT.

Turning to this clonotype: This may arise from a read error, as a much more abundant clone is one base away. The CDR3 region is CAWTLLAGGETQYF. The CDR3, as DNA: TGTGCCTGGACCCTCCTAGCGGGAGGAGAGACCCAGTACTTC. V and J are TRBV30 and TRBJ2-5; 11 nucleotides align to TRBD2. The CDR3 runs 14 residues. The V and J ends lost 4 bases and 4 bases, in that order; junction bases with no gene match: 5. Germline-derived CDR1 and CDR2 are GTSNPN and SVGIG (reference sequence).

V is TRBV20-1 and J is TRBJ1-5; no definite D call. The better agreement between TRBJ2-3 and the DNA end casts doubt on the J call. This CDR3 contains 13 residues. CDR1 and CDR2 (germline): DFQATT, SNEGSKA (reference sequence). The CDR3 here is CSARGSLNQSQYF. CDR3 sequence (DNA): TGCAGTGCTAGGGGCAGCCTCAATCAGTCCCAGTATTTT.

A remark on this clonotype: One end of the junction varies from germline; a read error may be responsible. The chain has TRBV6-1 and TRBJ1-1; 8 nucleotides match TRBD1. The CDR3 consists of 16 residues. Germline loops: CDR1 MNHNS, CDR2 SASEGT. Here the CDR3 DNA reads TGTACCAGCACCAAAGGGACAGGTATTTTCAATACTGAAGCTTTCTTT. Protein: CTSTKGTGIFNTEAFF.

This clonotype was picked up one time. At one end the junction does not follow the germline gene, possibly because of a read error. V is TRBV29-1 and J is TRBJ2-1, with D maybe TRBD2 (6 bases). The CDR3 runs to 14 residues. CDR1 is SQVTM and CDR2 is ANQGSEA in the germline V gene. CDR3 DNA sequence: TGCAGCGTTGAGGAATTAGCGGAAGGGAATGAGCAGTTTTTC. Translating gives CSVEELAEGNEQFF.